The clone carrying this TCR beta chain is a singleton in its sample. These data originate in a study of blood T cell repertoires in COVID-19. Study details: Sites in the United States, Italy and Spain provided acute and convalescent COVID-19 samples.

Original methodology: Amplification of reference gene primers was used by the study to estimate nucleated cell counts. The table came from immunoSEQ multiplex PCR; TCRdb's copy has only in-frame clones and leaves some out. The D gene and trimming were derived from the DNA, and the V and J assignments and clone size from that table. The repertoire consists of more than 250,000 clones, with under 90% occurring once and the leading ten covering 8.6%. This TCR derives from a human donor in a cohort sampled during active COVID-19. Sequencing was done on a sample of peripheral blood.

This CDR3 is CASTFGEGRSYGYTF. The CDR3 DNA is TGTGCCAGCACTTTCGGGGAGGGACGAAGCTATGGCTACACCTTC. The chain couples TRBV7-2 to TRBJ1-2; possibly TRBD1 for D (5 bases). Per the germline V gene, CDR1 is SGHTA and CDR2 is FQGNSA. This CDR3 has 15 amino acids. Trimming left V 7 bases short and J 4 bases short, with 19 bases between.